This T cell receptor beta chain was recorded in a study of T cell repertoires in cytomegalovirus infection. V lost 8 bases to trimming and J lost 7 bases, with 12 bases between them. The CDR3 loop spans 12 amino acids. From germline, CDR1 is MNHEY and CDR2 SMNVEV (reference sequence). TCRdb recomputed calls from the reads with MiXCR, one row per CDR3 protein. The sample carries more than 85,000 distinct CDR3 sequences, more than 20% recorded once. The clonotype was recovered from a human donor in good health (CMV status not recorded). Some clones in this sample may be carry-over from other donors' samples. The sample taken for sequencing was CD8+ T cells from PBMCs. The chain joins TRBV27 to TRBJ2-1; D perhaps matches TRBD2 (6 bases). The CDR3 DNA reads TGTGCCAGCGGACGGGGGTTTAATGAGCAGTTCTTC. It encodes CASGRGFNEQFF.